Below are 31 T cell receptor beta chains sequenced from a single sample in a study of blood T cell repertoires in COVID-19. Assay: immunoSEQ multiplex PCR; the TCRdb copy retains only in-frame clones and omits some. The data show roughly 100,000 clones, 80% to 85% seen once. The sequencing sample was made of peripheral blood. The receptors stem from a woman aged 80 or over with acute or convalescent COVID-19.

This clone showed up just once. The J gene is TRBJ1-3, the V gene TRBV9, with a tentative D call TRBD1 (5 bases). This CDR3 has 15 residues. Trimming removed 2 bases from V and 0 bases from J, with 9 bases in between. Germline CDR1 reads SGDLS; CDR2 reads YYNGEE. CDR3 in DNA: TGTGCCAGCAGCGTGACAGATTACTCTGGAAACACCATATATTTT. Amino acids: CASSVTDYSGNTIYF.

V gene TRBV29-1 combines with J gene TRBJ2-7, with 7 bases that match TRBD1. The trim removed 0 bases at V and 2 bases at J, leaving 7 bases unmatched. The CDR3 is 15 amino acids. CDR1 and CDR2 from the germline V gene are SQVTM and ANQGSEA. The CDR3 DNA is TGCAGCGTTGAAGAACTGGGCAGGGGGACCTACGAGCAGTACTTC. It yields the protein CSVEELGRGTYEQYF.

The chain combines TRBV19 with TRBJ1-1, with D possibly TRBD1 on 5 matching bases. The germline CDR1 and CDR2 sequences are LNHDA and SQIVND (reference sequence). V lost 7 bases, J lost 0 bases, and 9 bases lay in between. The CDR3 contains 13 residues. The CDR3 here is CASTRQLNTEAFF. CDR3 coding DNA: TGTGCCAGTACCCGACAGCTGAACACTGAAGCTTTCTTT.

The chain couples TRBV6-4 to TRBJ2-1, with TRBD2 identical over 9 bases. The trim removed 5 bases at V and 0 bases at J, leaving 5 bases unmatched. The CDR3 sequence is 16 residues long. From germline, CDR1 is MRHNA and CDR2 SNTAGT. The CDR3 loop is CASSPSGASSYNEQFF. CDR3 nucleotide sequence: TGTGCCAGCAGTCCTAGCGGGGCGAGCTCCTACAATGAGCAGTTCTTC.

The chain carries TRBV10-1 and TRBJ2-7; 7 bases are a match to TRBD2. Germline-derived CDR1 and CDR2 are WNHNN and SYGVQD (reference sequence). V was pared by 3 bases and J by 4 bases, with 6 bases of the junction left unmatched. The CDR3 is 14 residues long. DNA of the CDR3: TGCGCCAGCAGTGAAGGGACTACTACTTACGAGCAGTACTTC. Its translation: CASSEGTTTYEQYF.

This clone has a single count. The chain has TRBV14 and TRBJ2-2, with a weak D call TRBD1 (6 bases). This CDR3 has 16 amino acids. V shed 1 base and J shed 6 bases, with 15 bases lying between them. Germline CDR1 and CDR2: SGHDN and FVKESK. The CDR3 spells CASSQVLGAQAGELFF. The CDR3 coding sequence is TGTGCCAGCAGCCAAGTTCTGGGGGCGCAAGCCGGGGAGCTGTTTTTT.

This clone was counted a single time. The chain uses TRBV5-1 and TRBJ2-7; D might be TRBD2 (7 bases). The CDR3 covers 12 residues. Trimming took off 5 bases at V and 4 bases at J, with 10 bases between the two ends. Germline lookup yields CDR1 SGHRS and CDR2 YFSETQ. Here the CDR3 DNA reads TGCGCCAGCAGGAGGGGGGGATACGAGCAGTACTTC. Its protein product is CASRRGGYEQYF.

V usage is TRBV30 and J usage is TRBJ2-1; 10 nucleotides align to TRBD2. Trimming took 0 bases from V and 1 from J; bases not matched to a gene: 6. The CDR3 consists of 17 residues. In germline, CDR1 is GTSNPN, CDR2 SVGIG (reference sequence). The CDR3 sequence is CAWSVQRTSGSYNEQFF. The CDR3 DNA is TGTGCCTGGAGTGTCCAAAGGACTAGCGGATCCTACAATGAGCAGTTCTTC.

DNA of the CDR3: TGTGCCACCCTGAGGGATAACTATGGCTACACCTTC. Encoded protein: CATLRDNYGYTF. V usage is TRBV6-6 and J usage is TRBJ1-2; D ambiguous. The CDR3 extends over 12 amino acids. Germline CDR1 is MNHNY and CDR2 is SVGAGI (reference sequence). V lost 10 bases to trimming and J lost 1 base, with 10 bases between them.

The V gene is TRBV9, the J gene TRBJ1-1; no reliable D call. Trimming removed 4 bases from V and 4 bases from J, with 8 bases in between. Germline CDR1 and CDR2: SGDLS and YYNGEE. This CDR3 has 12 amino acids. CDR3: CASSSPGTEAFF. CDR3 coding DNA: TGTGCCAGCAGCTCTCCGGGCACTGAAGCTTTCTTT.

The chain is built from TRBV21-1 and TRBJ2-5; TRBD1 reflects the table's D call only, with no check against the DNA. TRBV21-1 is designated a pseudogene. The CDR3 contains 14 residues. Here the CDR3 DNA reads TGTGCCAGCAGGGGGACAGGGGGCTTCGAGACCCAGTACTTC. Amino acid sequence: CASRGTGGFETQYF.

J is TRBJ1-5 and V is TRBV4-2; weak D call: TRBD1 (5 bases). This CDR3 contains 13 residues. V was trimmed by 0 bases and J by 6 bases, leaving 6 bases between them. Germline values: CDR1 LGHNA, CDR2 YNFKEQ. The CDR3: CASSQDRGQPQHF. In DNA form, the CDR3 reads TGTGCCAGCAGCCAAGATAGGGGTCAGCCCCAGCATTTT.

This chain links TRBV7-2 with TRBJ2-2; no reliable D call. V was clipped by 5 bases and J by 1 base, with 5 bases between them. Per the germline V gene, CDR1 is SGHTA and CDR2 is FQGNSA. The CDR3 contains 13 residues. CDR3 amino acids: CASSVKNTGELFF. CDR3 nucleotides: TGTGCCAGCAGCGTCAAGAACACCGGGGAGCTGTTTTTT.

The gene calls are TRBV6-2 or TRBV6-3 and TRBJ2-2, with D uncertain. Germline V gene sequence: CDR1 MNHEY, CDR2 SVGEGT. The V gene lost 6 bases and the J gene lost 4 bases, with 21 bases spanning the gap. The CDR3 runs to 17 residues. The chain's CDR3 is CASSPTALEWVTGELFF. The CDR3 region has the DNA TGTGCCAGCAGCCCTACAGCTCTGGAATGGGTCACCGGGGAGCTGTTTTTT.

This chain links TRBV12-3 or TRBV12-4 with TRBJ1-1; 7 bases map to TRBD1. V lost 4 bases, J lost 6 bases, and 5 bases stayed unmatched. This CDR3 is built from 13 residues. CDR3 residues: CASSYRGRAEAFF. CDR3 nucleotide sequence: TGTGCCAGCAGTTACAGGGGACGGGCTGAAGCTTTCTTT.

As regards this clone: The sample holds other DNA sequences that translate to the same CDR3. V gene TRBV14 combines with J gene TRBJ1-6, with D hard to call. The CDR3 has 13 residues. Per germline, CDR1 SGHDN and CDR2 FVKESK. V lost 1 base and J lost 7, with 5 bases in between. DNA of the CDR3: TGTGCCAGCAGCCAAGTTCAGAATTCACCCCTCCACTTT. Its translation is CASSQVQNSPLHF. The full variable domain, with the rest looked up from reference TRBV14 and TRBJ1-6, is EAGVTQFPSHSVIEKGQTVTLRCDPISGHDNLYWYRRVMGKEIKFLLHFVKESKQDESGMPNNRFLAERTGGTYSTLKVQPAELEDSGVYFCASSQVQNSPLHFGNGTRLTVT.

To note about this clone: Other DNA sequences in this specimen translate into the identical CDR3. CDR3: CASSVVAGNTEAFF. In DNA, the CDR3 is TGTGCCAGCAGCGTAGTTGCAGGGAACACTGAAGCTTTCTTT. V usage is TRBV9 and J usage is TRBJ1-1; D is unresolved. The V end lost 0 bases, the J end lost 1 base, and 7 bases lay between the germline ends. Germline CDR1 reads SGDLS; CDR2 reads YYNGEE. The CDR3 totals 14 residues.

The chain has TRBV5-1 and TRBJ1-6; D may be TRBD1 (5 bases). The CDR3 covers 16 residues. Germline CDR1 reads SGHRS; CDR2 reads YFSETQ. Trimming removed 4 bases at V and 6 bases at J, with 17 bases between. Written as DNA, the CDR3 is TGCGCCAGCAGCCTACTCGATGGGGCCGGTAATTCACCCCTCCACTTT. It encodes CASSLLDGAGNSPLHF. Combining the CDR3 with reference TRBV5-1 and TRBJ1-6 gives the whole variable domain KAGVTQTPRYLIKTRGQQVTLSCSPISGHRSVSWYQQTPGQGLQFLFEYFSETQRNKGNFPGRFSGRQFSNSRSEMNVSTLELGDSALYLCASSLLDGAGNSPLHFGNGTRLTVT.

This clone was detected once. This rearrangement joins TRBV27 to TRBJ2-3; TRBD2 agrees at 9 bases. Trimming took 2 bases from V and 3 from J; bases not matched to a gene: 3. The length of the CDR3 is 15 residues. The V gene's germline CDR1 is MNHEY and CDR2 SMNVEV (reference sequence). The CDR3 protein is CASSLRGLATDTQYF. In DNA form, the CDR3 reads TGTGCCAGCAGTTTAAGAGGACTAGCGACAGATACGCAGTATTTT.

The V gene is TRBV11-2, the J gene TRBJ2-2; the D is unclear. The CDR3 has 14 residues. CDR1 and CDR2 from the germline V gene are SGHAT and FQNNGV. Trimming shortened V by 1 base and J by 4 bases, and 7 bases separated the two germline ends. The CDR3 DNA reads as TGTGCCAGCAGCTTAGGGCCGGGCACCGGGGAGCTGTTTTTT. Its translation is CASSLGPGTGELFF.

The V gene is TRBV6-5, the J gene TRBJ2-7; 13 bases line up with TRBD2. CDR3 length: 16 residues. The V and J ends lost 0 bases and 4 bases, in that order; junction bases with no gene match: 3. Per germline, CDR1 MNHEY and CDR2 SVGAGI. In DNA form, the CDR3 reads TGTGCCAGCAGTTACTCGACACTAGCGGGAGGGTACGAGCAGTACTTC. Translated, it gives CASSYSTLAGGYEQYF.

The chain links TRBV24-1 to TRBJ1-5, with D unresolved. Germline V gene data show CDR1 as KGHDR and CDR2 as SFDVKD. This CDR3 spans 11 amino acids. V shed 8 bases and J shed 8 bases, with 9 bases lying between them. This chain's CDR3 is CATNVTEPQHF. CDR3 sequence (DNA): TGTGCCACCAATGTCACTGAGCCCCAGCATTTT.

This clone was counted a single time. The chain links TRBV24-1 to TRBJ2-3; 7 nucleotides align to TRBD2. With 2 bases clipped from V and 3 bases from J, the junction kept 13 bases outside the gene matches. Germline-derived CDR1 and CDR2 are KGHDR and SFDVKD. CDR3 size: 18 residues. The CDR3 region is CATSDSWLGGSATDTQYF. The CDR3 DNA follows: TGTGCCACCAGTGATTCGTGGTTGGGAGGGAGTGCGACAGATACGCAGTATTTT.

As DNA, the CDR3 is TGTGCCAGCAGAAGGGGACAGGGCTACGAGCAGTACGTC. This gives the protein CASRRGQGYEQYV. V usage is TRBV5-6 and J usage is TRBJ2-7; 9 positions match TRBD1. The CDR3 has 13 residues. Germline lookup yields CDR1 SGHDT and CDR2 YYEEEE. Losses at the gene ends were 5 bases for V and 3 bases for J; bases not matched to a gene: 3.

The CDR3 DNA sequence: TGTGCCAGCAACCTACCCGCAGGGTCCCAAGAGACCCAGTACTTC. This encodes CASNLPAGSQETQYF. The chain is built from TRBV7-2 and TRBJ2-5, with D maybe TRBD1 (5 bases). The germline V gene has CDR1 SGHTA and CDR2 FQGNSA. The V gene lost 7 bases and the J gene lost 1 base, with 16 bases spanning the gap. The CDR3 runs 15 residues.

The chain recombines TRBV7-2 with TRBJ2-3; 12 positions agree with TRBD2. CDR1 is SGHTA, CDR2 FQGNSA, per germline. With V trimmed by 5 bases and J by 1 base, 4 bases remained unmatched. The CDR3 has 16 amino acids. The CDR3 DNA reads as TGTGCCAGCAGCACAGGACTAGCGGGACGCACAGATACGCAGTATTTT. Amino acid sequence: CASSTGLAGRTDTQYF.

The chain joins TRBV2 to TRBJ1-5; unclear D gene. V was shortened by 1 base and J by 0 bases, with 7 bases between the two germline ends. The germline V gene has CDR1 SNHLY and CDR2 FYNNEI. This CDR3 comprises 15 residues. CDR3 sequence (DNA): TGTGCCAGCAGTGAAGAGTCCTATAGCAATCAGCCCCAGCATTTT. This translates into CASSEESYSNQPQHF.

The chain uses TRBV28 and TRBJ2-1; 11 bases align to TRBD2. Trimming removed 5 bases from V and 3 bases from J; junction bases left unmatched: 9. The germline V gene encodes CDR1 MDHEN and CDR2 SYDVKM. This CDR3 is 17 amino acids long. The CDR3 spells CASSQGLAVGNYNEQFF. The CDR3, as DNA: TGTGCCAGCAGTCAGGGACTAGCGGTAGGAAACTACAATGAGCAGTTCTTC.

The DNA of the CDR3 is TGCAGCGTAGCGACAGGTTACAATGAGCAGTTCTTC. Protein product: CSVATGYNEQFF. The chain combines TRBV29-1 with TRBJ2-1, with D possibly TRBD1 on 6 matching bases. This CDR3 has 12 amino acids. Germline V gives CDR1 SQVTM, CDR2 ANQGSEA. Trimming stripped 6 bases from V and 4 bases from J, with 10 bases between.

This chain links TRBV6-5 with TRBJ1-1, with 9 bases that match TRBD1. CDR1 MNHEY and CDR2 SVGAGI come from the germline V gene. Trimming cost V 8 bases and J 6 bases; bases outside gene matches: 7. The CDR3 loop spans 13 amino acids. The CDR3 bases are TGTGCCAGCGAACGGGACAGGGACTCTGAAGCTTTCTTT. It encodes CASERDRDSEAFF.

This sequence joins TRBV6-5 and TRBJ1-1, with a possible D match to TRBD1 (5 bases). The CDR3 has 15 amino acids. Germline CDR1 MNHEY, CDR2 SVGAGI. The V gene lost 0 bases and the J gene lost 6 bases, with 14 bases spanning the gap. CDR3 DNA sequence: TGTGCCAGCAGTTACTCGCAGGGCGGTATCGCTGAAGCTTTCTTT. As protein: CASSYSQGGIAEAFF.